The text below deals with one T cell receptor (beta chain). Its specificity is unknown. The CDR3 contains 14 residues. Germline V gene lookup returns CDR1 DFQATT and CDR2 SNEGSKA (reference sequence). Trimming took off 0 bases at V and 5 bases at J, with 14 bases between the two ends. Individual cDNA molecules were tagged with unique molecular identifiers. TCRdb reprocessed the 5' RACE reads via MiXCR and lists one record per CDR3 protein. Of tens of thousands of distinct CDR3 sequences listed, 11% were seen once; the top ten hold nearly 3%. The data belong to a study of early T cells in non-severe SARS-CoV-2 infection. Study at large: Alpha and beta chains were unpaired, from unsorted whole-blood bulk RNA.

Overall study results and limits: VDJdb matches were skewed toward anti-spike CD8 T cell responses.

Specimen: whole blood, collected at baseline. This chain uses TRBV20-1 with TRBJ2-7, with a weak D call TRBD2 (6 bases). The source is an adult who was a healthcare worker with PCR-confirmed SARS-CoV-2 infection or an uninfected control (not recorded which). The DNA for the CDR3 is TGCAGTGCTAGAGACCCCCGGTCGGGGGACGAGCAGTACTTC. Protein sequence: CSARDPRSGDEQYF.